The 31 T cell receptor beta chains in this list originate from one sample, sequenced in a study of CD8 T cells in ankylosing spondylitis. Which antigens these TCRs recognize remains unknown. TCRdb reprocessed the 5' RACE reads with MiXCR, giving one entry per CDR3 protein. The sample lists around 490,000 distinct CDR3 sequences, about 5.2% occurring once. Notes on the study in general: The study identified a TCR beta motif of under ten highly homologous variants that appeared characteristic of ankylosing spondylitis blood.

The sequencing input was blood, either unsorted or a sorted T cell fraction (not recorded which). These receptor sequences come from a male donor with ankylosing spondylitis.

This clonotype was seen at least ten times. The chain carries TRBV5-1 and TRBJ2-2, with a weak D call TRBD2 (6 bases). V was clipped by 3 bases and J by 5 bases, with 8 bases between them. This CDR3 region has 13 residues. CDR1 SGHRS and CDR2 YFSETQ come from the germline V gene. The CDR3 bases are TGCGCCAGCAGCTGGGCGGGGACCGGGGAGCTGTTTTTT. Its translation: CASSWAGTGELFF.

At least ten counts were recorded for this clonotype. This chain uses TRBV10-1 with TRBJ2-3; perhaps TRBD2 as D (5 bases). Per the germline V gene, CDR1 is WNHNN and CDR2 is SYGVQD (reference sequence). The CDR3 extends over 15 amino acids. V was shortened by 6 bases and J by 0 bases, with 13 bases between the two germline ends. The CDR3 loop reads CASSTRRESTDTQYF. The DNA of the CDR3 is TGCGCCAGCAGCACGAGACGGGAAAGCACAGATACGCAGTATTTT.

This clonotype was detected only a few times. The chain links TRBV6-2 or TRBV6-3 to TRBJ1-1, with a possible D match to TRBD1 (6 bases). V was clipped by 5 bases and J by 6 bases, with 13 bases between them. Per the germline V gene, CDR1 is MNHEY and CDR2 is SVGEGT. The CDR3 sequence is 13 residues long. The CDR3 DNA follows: TGTGCCAGCAGTCCAGGGGTCGGGGCTGAAGCTTTCTTT. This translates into CASSPGVGAEAFF.

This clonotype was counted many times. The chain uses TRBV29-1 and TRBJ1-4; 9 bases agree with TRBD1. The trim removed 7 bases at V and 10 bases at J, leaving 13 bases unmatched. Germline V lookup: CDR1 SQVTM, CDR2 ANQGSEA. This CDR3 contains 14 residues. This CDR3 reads CSAPSPGQGGKLFF. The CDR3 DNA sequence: TGCAGCGCCCCGTCCCCGGGACAGGGCGGAAAACTGTTTTTT.

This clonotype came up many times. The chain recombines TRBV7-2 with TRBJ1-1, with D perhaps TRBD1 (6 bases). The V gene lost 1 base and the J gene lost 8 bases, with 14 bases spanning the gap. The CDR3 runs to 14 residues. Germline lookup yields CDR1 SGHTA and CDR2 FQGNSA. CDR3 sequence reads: CASSLDGGDREAFF. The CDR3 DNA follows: TGTGCCAGCAGCTTAGACGGGGGAGACAGGGAAGCTTTCTTT.

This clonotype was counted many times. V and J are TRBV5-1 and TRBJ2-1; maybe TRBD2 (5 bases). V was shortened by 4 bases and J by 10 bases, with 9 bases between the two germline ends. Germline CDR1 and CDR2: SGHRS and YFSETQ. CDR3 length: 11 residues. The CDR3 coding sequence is TGCGCCAGCAGCCCGGGGTGGGAGCAGTTCTTC. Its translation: CASSPGWEQFF.

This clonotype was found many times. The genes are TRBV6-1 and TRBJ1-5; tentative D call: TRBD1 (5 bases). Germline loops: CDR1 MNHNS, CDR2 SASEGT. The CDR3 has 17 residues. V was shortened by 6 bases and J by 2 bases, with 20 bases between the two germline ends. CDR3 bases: TGTGCCAGCAGACCCCGGGCAGGGAACGGAGGCAATCAGCCCCAGCATTTT. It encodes CASRPRAGNGGNQPQHF.

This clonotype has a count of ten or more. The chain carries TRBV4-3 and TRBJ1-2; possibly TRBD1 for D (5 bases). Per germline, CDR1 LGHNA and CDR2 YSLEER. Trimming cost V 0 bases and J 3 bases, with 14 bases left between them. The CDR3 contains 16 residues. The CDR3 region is CASSQDAGSDDYGYTF. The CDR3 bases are TGCGCCAGCAGCCAAGACGCAGGGTCGGACGACTATGGCTACACCTTC.

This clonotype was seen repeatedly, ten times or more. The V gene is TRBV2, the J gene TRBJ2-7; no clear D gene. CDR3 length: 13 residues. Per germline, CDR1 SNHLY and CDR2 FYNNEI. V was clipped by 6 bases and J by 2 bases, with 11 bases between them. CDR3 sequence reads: CASRDQPPYEQYF. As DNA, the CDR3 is TGTGCCAGCAGGGACCAGCCGCCCTACGAGCAGTACTTC.

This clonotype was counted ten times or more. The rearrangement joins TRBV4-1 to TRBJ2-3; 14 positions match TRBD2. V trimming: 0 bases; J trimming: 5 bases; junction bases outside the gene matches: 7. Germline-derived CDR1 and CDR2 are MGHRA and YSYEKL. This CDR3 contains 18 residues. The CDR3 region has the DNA TGCGCCAGCAGCCAAGATGGTTCCGGACTAGCGGGAGGAGATACGCAGTATTTT. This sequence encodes CASSQDGSGLAGGDTQYF.

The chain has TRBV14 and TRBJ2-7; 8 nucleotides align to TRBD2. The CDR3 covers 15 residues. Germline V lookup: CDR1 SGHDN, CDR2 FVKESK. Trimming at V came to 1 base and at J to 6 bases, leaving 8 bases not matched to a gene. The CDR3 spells CASSQGRGRIFEQYF. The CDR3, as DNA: TGTGCCAGCAGCCAAGGGCGCGGGAGGATCTTCGAGCAGTACTTC. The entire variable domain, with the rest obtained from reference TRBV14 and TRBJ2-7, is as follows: EAGVTQFPSHSVIEKGQTVTLRCDPISGHDNLYWYRRVMGKEIKFLLHFVKESKQDESGMPNNRFLAERTGGTYSTLKVQPAELEDSGVYFCASSQGRGRIFEQYFGPGTRLTVT.

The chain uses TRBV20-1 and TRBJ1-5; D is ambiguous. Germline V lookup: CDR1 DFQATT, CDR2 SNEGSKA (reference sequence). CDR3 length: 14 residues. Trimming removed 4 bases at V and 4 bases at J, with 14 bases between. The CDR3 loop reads CSATRAHTNQPQHF. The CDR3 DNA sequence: TGCAGTGCTACCCGGGCCCATACAAATCAGCCCCAGCATTTT.

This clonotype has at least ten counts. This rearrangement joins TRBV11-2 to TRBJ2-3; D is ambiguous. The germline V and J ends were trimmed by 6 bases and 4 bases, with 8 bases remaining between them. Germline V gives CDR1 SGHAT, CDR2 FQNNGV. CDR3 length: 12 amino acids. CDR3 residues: CASSPRPDTQYF. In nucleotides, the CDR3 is TGTGCCAGCAGTCCACGGCCAGATACGCAGTATTTT.

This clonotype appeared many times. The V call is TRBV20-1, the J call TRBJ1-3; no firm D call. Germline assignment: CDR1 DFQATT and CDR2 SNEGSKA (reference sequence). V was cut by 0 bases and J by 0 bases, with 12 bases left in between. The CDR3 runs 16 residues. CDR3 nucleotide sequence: TGCAGTGCTAGAGATCCGGCAAGCCTCTCTGGAAACACCATATATTTT. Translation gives CSARDPASLSGNTIYF.

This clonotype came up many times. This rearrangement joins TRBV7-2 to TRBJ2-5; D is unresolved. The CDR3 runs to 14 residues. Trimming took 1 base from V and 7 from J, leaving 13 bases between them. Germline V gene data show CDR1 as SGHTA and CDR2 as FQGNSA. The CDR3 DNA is TGTGCCAGCAGCTTAGAGGGTCCCCTTTCGACCCAGTACTTC. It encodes CASSLEGPLSTQYF.

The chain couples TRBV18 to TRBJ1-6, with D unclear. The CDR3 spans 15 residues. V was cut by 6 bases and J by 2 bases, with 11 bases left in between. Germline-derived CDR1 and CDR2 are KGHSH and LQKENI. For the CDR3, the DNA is TGTGCCAGCTCTAGGGAAGAGCCCTATAATTCACCCCTCCACTTT. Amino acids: CASSREEPYNSPLHF.

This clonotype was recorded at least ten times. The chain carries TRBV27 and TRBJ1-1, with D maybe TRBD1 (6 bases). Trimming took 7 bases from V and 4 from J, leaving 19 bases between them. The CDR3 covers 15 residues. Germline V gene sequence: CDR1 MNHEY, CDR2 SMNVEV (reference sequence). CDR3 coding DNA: TGTGCCAGCAACTCGCTACAGGGATGGGGCACTGAAGCTTTCTTT. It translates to CASNSLQGWGTEAFF.

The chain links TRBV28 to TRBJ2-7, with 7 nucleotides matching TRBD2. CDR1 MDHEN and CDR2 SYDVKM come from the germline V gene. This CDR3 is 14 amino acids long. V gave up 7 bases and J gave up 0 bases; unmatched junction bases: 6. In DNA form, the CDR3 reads TGTGCCAGCACCCAGTGGGGGGGCTCCTACGAGCAGTACTTC. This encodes CASTQWGGSYEQYF.

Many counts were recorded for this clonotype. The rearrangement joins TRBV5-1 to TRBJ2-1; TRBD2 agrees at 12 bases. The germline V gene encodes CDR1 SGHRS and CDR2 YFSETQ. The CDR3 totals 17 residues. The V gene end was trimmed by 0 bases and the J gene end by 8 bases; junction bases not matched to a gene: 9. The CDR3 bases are TGCGCCAGCAGCTTGGGCTATCGACTAGCGGGGGAGCATGAGCAGTTCTTC. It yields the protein CASSLGYRLAGEHEQFF.

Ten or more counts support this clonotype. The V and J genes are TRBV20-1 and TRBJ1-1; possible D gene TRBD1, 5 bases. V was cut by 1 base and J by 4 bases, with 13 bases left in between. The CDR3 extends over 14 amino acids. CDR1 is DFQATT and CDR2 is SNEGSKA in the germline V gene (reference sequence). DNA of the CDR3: TGCAGTGCTAGAGTTCGAGGGGAACCCACTGAAGCTTTCTTT. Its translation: CSARVRGEPTEAFF.

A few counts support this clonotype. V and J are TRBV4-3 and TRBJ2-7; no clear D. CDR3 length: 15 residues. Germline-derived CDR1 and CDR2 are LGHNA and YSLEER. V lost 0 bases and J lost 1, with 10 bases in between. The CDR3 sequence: CASSQDRSSSYEQYF. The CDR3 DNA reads TGCGCCAGCAGCCAAGATCGATCCTCTTCCTACGAGCAGTACTTC.

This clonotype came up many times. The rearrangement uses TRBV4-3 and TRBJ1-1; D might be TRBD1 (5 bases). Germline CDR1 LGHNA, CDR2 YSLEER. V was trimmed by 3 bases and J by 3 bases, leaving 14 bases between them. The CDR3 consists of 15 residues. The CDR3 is CASSQAVGRHTEAFF. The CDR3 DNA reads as TGCGCCAGCAGCCAGGCTGTGGGACGACACACTGAAGCTTTCTTT.

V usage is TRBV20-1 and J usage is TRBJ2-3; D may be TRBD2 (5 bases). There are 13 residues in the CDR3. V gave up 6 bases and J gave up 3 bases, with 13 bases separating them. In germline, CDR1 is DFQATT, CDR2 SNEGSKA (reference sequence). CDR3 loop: CSARQRATDTQYF. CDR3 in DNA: TGCAGTGCCCGGCAGAGGGCGACAGATACGCAGTATTTT.

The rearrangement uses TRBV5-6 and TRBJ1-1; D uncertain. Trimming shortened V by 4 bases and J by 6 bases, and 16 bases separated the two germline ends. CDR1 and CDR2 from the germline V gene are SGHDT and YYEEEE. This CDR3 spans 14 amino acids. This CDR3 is CASSPDPLCPEAFF. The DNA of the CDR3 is TGTGCCAGCAGCCCCGACCCCCTTTGCCCTGAAGCTTTCTTT. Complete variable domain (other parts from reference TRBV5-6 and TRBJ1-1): DAGVTQSPTHLIKTRGQQVTLRCSPKSGHDTVSWYQQALGQGPQFIFQYYEEEERQRGNFPDRFSGHQFPNYSSELNVNALLLGDSALYLCASSPDPLCPEAFFGQGTRLTVV.

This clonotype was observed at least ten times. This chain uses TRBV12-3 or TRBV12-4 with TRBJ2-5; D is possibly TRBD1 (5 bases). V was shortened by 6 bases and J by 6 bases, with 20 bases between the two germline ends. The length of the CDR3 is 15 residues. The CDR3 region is CASSRRALDAKTQYF. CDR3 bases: TGTGCCAGCAGCCGCAGGGCATTGGACGCGAAGACCCAGTACTTC.

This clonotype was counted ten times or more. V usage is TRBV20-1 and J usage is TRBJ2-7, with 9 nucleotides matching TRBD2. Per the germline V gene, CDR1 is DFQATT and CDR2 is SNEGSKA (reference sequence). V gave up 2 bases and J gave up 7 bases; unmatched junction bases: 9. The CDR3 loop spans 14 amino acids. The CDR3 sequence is CSARPSGRTREQYF. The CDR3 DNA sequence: TGCAGTGCTAGACCGAGCGGGAGGACTCGTGAGCAGTACTTC.

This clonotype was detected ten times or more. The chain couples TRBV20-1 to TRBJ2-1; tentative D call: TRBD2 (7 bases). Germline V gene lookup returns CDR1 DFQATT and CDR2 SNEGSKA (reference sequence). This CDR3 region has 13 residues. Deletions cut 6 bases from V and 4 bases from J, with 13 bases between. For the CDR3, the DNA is TGCAGTGCCAAGGGGGGGCCTTACAATGAGCAGTTCTTC. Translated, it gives CSAKGGPYNEQFF.

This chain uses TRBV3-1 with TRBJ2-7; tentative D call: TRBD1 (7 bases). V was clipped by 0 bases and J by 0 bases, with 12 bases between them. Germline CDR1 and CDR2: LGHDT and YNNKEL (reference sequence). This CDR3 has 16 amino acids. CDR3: CASSQDGGGPSYEQYF. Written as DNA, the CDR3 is TGTGCCAGCAGCCAAGATGGAGGGGGCCCCTCCTACGAGCAGTACTTC.

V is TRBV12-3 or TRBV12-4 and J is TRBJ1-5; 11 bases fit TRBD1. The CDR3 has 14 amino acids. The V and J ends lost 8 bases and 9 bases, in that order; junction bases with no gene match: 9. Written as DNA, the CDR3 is TGTGCCAGCGGAATGGACAGGGGGCTTAGGCCCCAGCATTTT. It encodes CASGMDRGLRPQHF.

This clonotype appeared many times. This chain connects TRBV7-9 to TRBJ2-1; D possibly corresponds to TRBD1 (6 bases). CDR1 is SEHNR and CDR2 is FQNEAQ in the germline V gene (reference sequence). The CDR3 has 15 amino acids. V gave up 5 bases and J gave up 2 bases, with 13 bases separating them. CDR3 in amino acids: CASSLTGYTYNEQFF. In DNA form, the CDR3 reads TGTGCCAGCAGCCTTACAGGGTATACCTACAATGAGCAGTTCTTC. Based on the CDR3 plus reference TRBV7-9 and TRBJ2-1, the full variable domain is DTGVSQNPRHKITKRGQNVTFRCDPISEHNRLYWYRQTLGQGPEFLTYFQNEAQLEKSRLLSDRFSAERPKGSFSTLEIQRTEQGDSAMYLCASSLTGYTYNEQFFGPGTRLTVL.

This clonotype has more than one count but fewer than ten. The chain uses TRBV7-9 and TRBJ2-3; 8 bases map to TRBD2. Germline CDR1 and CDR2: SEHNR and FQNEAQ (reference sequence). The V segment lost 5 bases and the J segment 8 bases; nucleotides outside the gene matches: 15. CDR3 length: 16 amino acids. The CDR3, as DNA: TGTGCCAGCAGCACCCCGGACAGCCCGGGAGGGGGTACGCAGTATTTT. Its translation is CASSTPDSPGGGTQYF. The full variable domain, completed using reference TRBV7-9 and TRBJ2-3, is DTGVSQNPRHKITKRGQNVTFRCDPISEHNRLYWYRQTLGQGPEFLTYFQNEAQLEKSRLLSDRFSAERPKGSFSTLEIQRTEQGDSAMYLCASSTPDSPGGGTQYFGPGTRLTVL.